This T cell receptor beta chain comes out of a study of vaccination effects on CD4 cells after COVID-19 (dated by TCRdb to between 2021 and 2024). Broadly, across the study: Participants received two doses of either the BNT162b2 or the mRNA-1273 mRNA SARS-CoV-2 vaccine. Cultures from other donors in the study were sequenced using the Oncomine TCR Beta short-read assay on an Illumina iSeq 100. SARS-CoV-2 spike-specific CD4+ TCR repertoires were compared before and after mRNA vaccination in COVID-19 convalescent patients and in infection-naive vaccine recipients. Altogether, nine to ten COVID-19 convalescent patients and several SARS-CoV-2-naive healthy vaccine recipients made up the full study.

Note on this clone: Its antigen remains undetermined. There are no base qualities to consult, and no much larger clone falls within one base.

Library preparation employed the immunoSEQ multiplex PCR assay. DNA from the cultured, isolated CD4+ T cells was subjected to TCR beta CDR3 sequencing. As for how the authors treated the data: The analysis removed non-productive TCR sequences, trimmed reads to the CDR3 region, and retained only CDR3s that were 7 or more amino acids long. Antigen-specific clonotypes were identified using the MANAFEST web app by comparison of expansion in peptide wells against reference cultures. To be called positive, a clone needed expansion at FDR<0.05 compared with the reference and with all other wells, an odds ratio greater than 5, and a frequency greater than 0.1% in two replicate wells. Clonotypes significantly expanded in SARS-CoV-2 spike wells and in at least one common cold coronavirus spike condition were defined as cross-reactive. CDR3 similarity was assessed by Levenshtein distance using the stringdist R package, and unrooted trees were constructed with ape in R 3.6.1. The immuneACCESS repertoire file appears here via TCRdb, limited to in-frame rearrangements. These files lack a portion of the clones; in checked studies, under half of the deficit traces to unresolved V genes, and the cause of the others is not known. From that table come the V and J calls and clone size; the DNA was used to work out D and trimming. The sample contains tens of thousands of clones, 75% to 85% of them found a single time. The ten largest make up 9.5% to 15% of the sample.

The paper as a whole reports these results and caveats: Among healthy vaccine recipients, nearly all vaccine-induced clones were SARS-CoV-2 mono-reactive, and just 1 of 255 was cross-reactive with common cold coronaviruses. Both infection-induced and vaccine-induced clones contracted markedly at late post-vaccination timepoints, which is consistent with waning T cell responses. Only a small number of convalescent patients were included, and no early post-infection timepoints were available, which limited the study.

To identify antigen-specific CD4+ T cell clonotypes by their expansion, the ViraFEST assay first stimulated PBMC with viral peptide pools and then applied TCR sequencing. After more than 9 days of culture, CD4+ T cells were isolated with the EasySep CD4+ T cell isolation kit. The absence of prior SARS-CoV-2 infection in healthy vaccine recipients was confirmed by negative nucleocapsid antibodies before and after vaccination. Each well held two million PBMC cultured in IMDM containing approximately 5.2% human AB serum, 9.5 to 10 IU/ml IL-2 and gentamicin, along with around 11 ug/ml peptides. On days 3 and 7, half of the culture medium was replaced with fresh IL-2-containing medium. Each peptide stimulation condition was cultured in triplicate wells unless otherwise noted. PBMC were separated from whole blood using Ficoll-Paque Plus gradient centrifugation and were then either cryopreserved at -140C or used fresh. Overlapping peptide pools spanned the spike proteins of SARS-CoV-2 and the common cold coronaviruses HCoV-NL63, HCoV-OC43 and HCoV-229E. The QIAamp micro DNA kit was used to extract genomic DNA from the cultured CD4+ T cells.

Specimen: CD4+ T cells from PBMCs cultured with SARS-CoV-2 spike peptides, collected before COVID-19 vaccination. Read against the paper, the sample's cell subset or site label means: SARS-CoV-2 spike overlapping peptide pool stimulation. The sequence was collected from a human donor who received a COVID-19 vaccine.

The CDR3 amino acid sequence is: CASSLYFYNEQFF. The sequenced DNA: TGTGCCAGCAGCTTATACTTCTACAATGAGCAGTTCTTC. The rearrangement joined TRBV11-2 to TRBJ2-1; no confident D gene assignment can be made. The CDR3 has 13 amino acids, counting the end cysteine and phenylalanine. This entry keeps only the CDR3 DNA: 39 bases, framed from base 1. As encoded in the germline V gene, CDR1 is SGHAT while CDR2 is FQNNGV. The germline ends are 5 bases apart after V is trimmed by 2 bases and J by 3 bases.